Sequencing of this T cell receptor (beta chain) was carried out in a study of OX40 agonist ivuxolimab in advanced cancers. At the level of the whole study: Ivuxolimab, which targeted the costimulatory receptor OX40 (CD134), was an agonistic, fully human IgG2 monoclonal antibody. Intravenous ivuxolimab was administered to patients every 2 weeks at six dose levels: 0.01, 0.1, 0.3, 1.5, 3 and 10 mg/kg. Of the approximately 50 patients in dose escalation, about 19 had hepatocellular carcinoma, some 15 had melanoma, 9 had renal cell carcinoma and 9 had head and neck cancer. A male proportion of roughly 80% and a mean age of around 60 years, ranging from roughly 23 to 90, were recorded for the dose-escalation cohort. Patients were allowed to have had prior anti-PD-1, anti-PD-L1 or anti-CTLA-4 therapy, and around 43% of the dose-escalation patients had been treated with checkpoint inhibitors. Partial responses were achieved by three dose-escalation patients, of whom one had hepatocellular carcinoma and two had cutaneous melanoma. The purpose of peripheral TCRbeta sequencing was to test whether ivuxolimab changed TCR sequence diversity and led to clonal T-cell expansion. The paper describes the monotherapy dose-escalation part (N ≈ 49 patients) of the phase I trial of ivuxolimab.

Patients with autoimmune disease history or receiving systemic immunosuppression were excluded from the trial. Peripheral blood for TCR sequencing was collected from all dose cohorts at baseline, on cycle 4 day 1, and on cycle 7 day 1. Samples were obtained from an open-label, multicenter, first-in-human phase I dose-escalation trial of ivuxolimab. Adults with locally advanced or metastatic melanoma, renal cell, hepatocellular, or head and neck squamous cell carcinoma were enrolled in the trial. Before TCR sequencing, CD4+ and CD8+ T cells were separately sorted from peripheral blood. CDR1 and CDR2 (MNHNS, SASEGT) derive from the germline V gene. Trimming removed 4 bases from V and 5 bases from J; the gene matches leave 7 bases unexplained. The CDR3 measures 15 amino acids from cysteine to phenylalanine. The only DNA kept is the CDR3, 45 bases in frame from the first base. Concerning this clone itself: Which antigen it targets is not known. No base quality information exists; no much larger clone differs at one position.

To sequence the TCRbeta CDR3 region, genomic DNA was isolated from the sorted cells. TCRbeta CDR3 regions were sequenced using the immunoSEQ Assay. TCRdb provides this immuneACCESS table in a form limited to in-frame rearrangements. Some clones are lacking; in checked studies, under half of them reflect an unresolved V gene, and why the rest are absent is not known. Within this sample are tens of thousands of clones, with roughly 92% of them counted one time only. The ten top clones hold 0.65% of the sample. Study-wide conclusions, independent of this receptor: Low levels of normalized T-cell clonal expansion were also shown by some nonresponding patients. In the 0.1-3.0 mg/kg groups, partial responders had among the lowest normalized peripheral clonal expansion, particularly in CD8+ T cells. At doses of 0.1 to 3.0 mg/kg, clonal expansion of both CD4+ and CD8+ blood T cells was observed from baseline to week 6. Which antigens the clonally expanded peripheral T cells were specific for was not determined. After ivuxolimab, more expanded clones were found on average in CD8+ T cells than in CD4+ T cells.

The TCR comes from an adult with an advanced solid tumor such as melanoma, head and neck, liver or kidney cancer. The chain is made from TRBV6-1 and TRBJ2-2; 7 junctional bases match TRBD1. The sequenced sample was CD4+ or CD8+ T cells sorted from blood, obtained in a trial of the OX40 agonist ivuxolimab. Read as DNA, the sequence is TGTGCCAGCAGTGTCGGGACAGCCAAAACCGGGGAGCTGTTTTTT. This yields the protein CASSVGTAKTGELFF.